The clone carrying this T cell receptor (beta chain) was counted ten times or more. Its antigen remains unknown. The data were taken from a study of identical twins. Study conclusions and caveats: The abundant beta clonotypes from cord blood had fewer insertions, and memory repertoires had none of this.

Germline lookup yields CDR1 MDHEN and CDR2 SYDVKM. V shed 7 bases, J shed 2 bases, and the junction held 14 bases outside the gene matches. The CDR3 is made up of 18 amino acids. TCRdb re-derived calls from the 5' RACE reads in MiXCR, one entry per CDR3 protein. Among under 250,000 distinct CDR3 sequences, 6.5% to 8.5% were seen once, and the ten largest hold about 2%. These same records also appear under a second study, on yellow fever vaccine responses in identical twins.

This clonotype originated in a woman between 18 and 30 years old in good health. Sequencing used memory (CD45RO+) T cells sorted from blood. The V gene is TRBV28, the J gene TRBJ2-1, with 10 positions matching TRBD2. CDR3 residues: CASTIRGAGGFPYNEQFF. CDR3 bases: TGTGCCAGCACCATTAGGGGAGCGGGGGGGTTCCCCTACAATGAGCAGTTCTTC. Drawing the rest from reference TRBV28 and TRBJ2-1, the complete variable domain is DVKVTQSSRYLVKRTGEKVFLECVQDMDHENMFWYRQDPGLGLRLIYFSYDVKMKEKGDIPEGYSVSREKKERFSLILESASTNQTSMYLCASTIRGAGGFPYNEQFFGPGTRLTVL.